The 8 T cell receptor beta chains reported below all come from one sample, sequenced in a study of regulatory T cells in long-lasting Graves disease. Arm-PCR with iRepertoire HTBI primers amplified the CDR3 regions for these TCR beta libraries. TCRdb recomputed calls from the multiplex PCR reads with MiXCR, one row per CDR3 protein. Among roughly 450,000 distinct CDR3 sequences listed, less than 25% were seen once. The time point denotes: persistent/refractory GD, antithyroid drugs over 5 years with positive TRAb. From RNA extracted from PBMCs, the TCR library was made. The material sequenced was peripheral blood mononuclear cells (PBMCs), taken when the disease was refractory, from a patient treated with antithyroid drugs. The source is a female donor with Graves disease.

This clonotype was counted at least ten times. The DNA of the CDR3 is TGTGCCAGCAGTAACACAAAACAGGGCACCTACACCTTC. Translated: CASSNTKQGTYTF. This rearrangement joins TRBV28 to TRBJ1-2; a weak D match, TRBD1 (6 bases). This CDR3 has 13 residues. The germline CDR1 and CDR2 sequences are MDHEN and SYDVKM. Trimming left V 5 bases short and J 10 bases short, with 17 bases between.

This clonotype was observed many times. The chain is built from TRBV3-1 and TRBJ2-5, with TRBD2 identical over 7 bases. Germline V gene sequence: CDR1 LGHDT, CDR2 YNNKEL (reference sequence). This CDR3 comprises 16 residues. The ends lost 0 bases at V and 0 bases at J; junction bases unmatched: 4. The CDR3 reads CASSQDPGGYQETQYF. The CDR3 DNA sequence: TGTGCCAGCAGCCAAGATCCCGGGGGGTACCAAGAGACCCAGTACTTC.

This clonotype was counted only a few times. The V and J genes are TRBV19 and TRBJ2-2; D remains ambiguous. V was shortened by 2 bases and J by 7 bases, with 8 bases between the two germline ends. The CDR3 is 13 residues long. CDR1 and CDR2 (germline): LNHDA, SQIVND (reference sequence). CDR3 residues: CASSILPGGELFF. In DNA form, the CDR3 reads TGTGCCAGTAGTATACTGCCGGGCGGGGAGCTGTTTTTT.

This clonotype was counted a few times. V and J are TRBV3-1 and TRBJ1-5; 7 bases match TRBD1. The V segment lost 7 bases and the J segment 6 bases; nucleotides outside the gene matches: 9. Germline V lookup: CDR1 LGHDT, CDR2 YNNKEL (reference sequence). There are 14 residues in the CDR3. CDR3 loop: CASIKKGAGQPQHF. For the CDR3, the DNA is TGTGCCAGCATCAAAAAGGGGGCCGGTCAGCCCCAGCATTTT.

This clonotype was detected a few times. This chain uses TRBV4-1 with TRBJ1-2, with D uncertain. V gave up 0 bases and J gave up 8 bases, with 16 bases separating them. This CDR3 comprises 15 residues. From germline, CDR1 is MGHRA and CDR2 YSYEKL. This CDR3 reads CASSQESGPSYGYTF. In DNA form, the CDR3 reads TGCGCCAGCAGCCAAGAGTCTGGACCATCCTACGGCTACACCTTC.

As to this clonotype: One base away lies a much larger clone, so this may be a sequencing read error. The chain joins TRBV20-1 to TRBJ2-5; TRBD2 might be the D (6 bases). CDR3 length equals 12 residues. Germline V gene lookup returns CDR1 DFQATT and CDR2 SNEGSKA (reference sequence). The CDR3 loop is CSARRRGEAQYF. CDR3 nucleotides: TGCAGTGCTAGGAGGAGGGGAGAGGCCCAGTACTTC.

The V gene is TRBV4-3, the J gene TRBJ2-7; D gene uncertain. The CDR3 is made up of 15 amino acids. V was cut by 0 bases and J by 4 bases, with 13 bases left in between. CDR1 and CDR2 from the germline V gene are LGHNA and YSLEER. CDR3 protein: CASSQDIIVPYEQYF. The CDR3 DNA is TGCGCCAGCAGCCAAGATATTATCGTACCGTACGAGCAGTACTTC.

This clonotype was observed a handful of times. This chain uses TRBV18 with TRBJ1-2; the D gene is possibly TRBD1 (5 bases). V dropped 2 bases and J dropped 6 bases, with 22 bases sitting between them. CDR1 KGHSH and CDR2 LQKENI come from the germline V gene. This CDR3 contains 17 residues. CDR3 loop: CASSPRTGIIGSHGYTF. CDR3 nucleotide sequence: TGTGCCAGCTCACCAAGAACAGGAATCATCGGGAGTCATGGCTACACCTTC.